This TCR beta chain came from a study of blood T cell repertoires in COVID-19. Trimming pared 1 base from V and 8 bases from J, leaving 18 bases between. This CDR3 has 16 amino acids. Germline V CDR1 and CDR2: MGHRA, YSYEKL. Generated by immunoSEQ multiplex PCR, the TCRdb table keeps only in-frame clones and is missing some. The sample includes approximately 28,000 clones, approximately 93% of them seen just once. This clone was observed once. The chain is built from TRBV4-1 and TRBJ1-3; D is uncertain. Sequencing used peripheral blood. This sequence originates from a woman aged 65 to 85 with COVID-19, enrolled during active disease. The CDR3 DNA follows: TGCGCCAGCAGCCAAGGTCAAACGGGTTCGGGAGACACCATATATTTT. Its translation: CASSQGQTGSGDTIYF.